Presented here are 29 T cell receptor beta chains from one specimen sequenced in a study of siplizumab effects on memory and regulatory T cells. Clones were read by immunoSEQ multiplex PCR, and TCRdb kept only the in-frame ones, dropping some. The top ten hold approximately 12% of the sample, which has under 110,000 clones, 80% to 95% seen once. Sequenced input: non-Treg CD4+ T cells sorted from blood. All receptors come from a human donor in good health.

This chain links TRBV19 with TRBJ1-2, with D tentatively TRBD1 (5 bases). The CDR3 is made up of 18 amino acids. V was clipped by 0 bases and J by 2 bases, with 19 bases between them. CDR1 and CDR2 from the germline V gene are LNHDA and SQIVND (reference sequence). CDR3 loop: CASSIDLGFSGRNYGYTF. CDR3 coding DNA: TGTGCCAGTAGTATAGATTTAGGTTTCTCGGGACGGAACTATGGCTACACCTTC.

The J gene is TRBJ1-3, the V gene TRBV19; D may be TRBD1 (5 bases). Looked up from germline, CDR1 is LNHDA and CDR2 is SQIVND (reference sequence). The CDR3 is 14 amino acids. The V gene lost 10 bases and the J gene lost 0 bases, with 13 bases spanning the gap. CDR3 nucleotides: TGTGCCACCAGAGAACAGGTCTCTGGAAACACCATATATTTT. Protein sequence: CATREQVSGNTIYF.

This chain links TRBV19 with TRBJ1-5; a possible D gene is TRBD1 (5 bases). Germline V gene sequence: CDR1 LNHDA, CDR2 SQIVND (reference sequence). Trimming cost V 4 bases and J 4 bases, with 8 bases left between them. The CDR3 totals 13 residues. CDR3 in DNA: TGTGCCAGTAGTAAGGGGATGAATCAGCCCCAGCATTTT. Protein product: CASSKGMNQPQHF.

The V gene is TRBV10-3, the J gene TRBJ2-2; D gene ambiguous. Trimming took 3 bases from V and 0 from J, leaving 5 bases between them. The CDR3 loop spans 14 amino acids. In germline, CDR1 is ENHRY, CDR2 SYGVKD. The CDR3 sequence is CAISDPPNTGELFF. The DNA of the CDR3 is TGTGCCATCAGTGACCCCCCGAACACCGGGGAGCTGTTTTTT.

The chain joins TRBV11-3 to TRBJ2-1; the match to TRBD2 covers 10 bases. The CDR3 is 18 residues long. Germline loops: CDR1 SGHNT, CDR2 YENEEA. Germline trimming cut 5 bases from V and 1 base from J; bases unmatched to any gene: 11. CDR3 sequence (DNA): TGTGCCAGCAGCCCCCGTTCGAGGACTAGCGGATCCTACAATGAGCAGTTCTTC. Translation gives CASSPRSRTSGSYNEQFF.

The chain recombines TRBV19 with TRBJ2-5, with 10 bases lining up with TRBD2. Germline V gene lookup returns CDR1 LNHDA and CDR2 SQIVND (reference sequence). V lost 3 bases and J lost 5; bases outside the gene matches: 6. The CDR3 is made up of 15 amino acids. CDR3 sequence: CASSMGLAGVETQYF. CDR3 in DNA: TGTGCCAGTAGTATGGGGCTAGCGGGAGTTGAGACCCAGTACTTC.

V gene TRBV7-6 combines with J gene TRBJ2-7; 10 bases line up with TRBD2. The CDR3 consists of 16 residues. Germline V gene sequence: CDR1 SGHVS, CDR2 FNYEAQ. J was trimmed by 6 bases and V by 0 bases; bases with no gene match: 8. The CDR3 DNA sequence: TGTGCCAGCAGCTTAGCGTTCCCTAGCGGGAGAGGCGAGCAGTACTTC. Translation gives CASSLAFPSGRGEQYF.

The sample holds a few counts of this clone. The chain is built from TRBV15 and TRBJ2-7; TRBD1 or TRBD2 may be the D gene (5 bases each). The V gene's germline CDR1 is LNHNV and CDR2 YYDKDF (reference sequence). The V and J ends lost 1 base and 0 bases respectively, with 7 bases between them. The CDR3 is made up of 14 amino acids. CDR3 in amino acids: CATSRGGVSYEQYF. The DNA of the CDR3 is TGTGCCACCAGCAGAGGAGGGGTCTCCTACGAGCAGTACTTC.

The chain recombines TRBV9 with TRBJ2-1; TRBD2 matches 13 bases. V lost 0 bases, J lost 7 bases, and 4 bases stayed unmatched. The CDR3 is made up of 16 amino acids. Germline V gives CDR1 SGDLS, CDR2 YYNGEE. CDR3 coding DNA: TGTGCCAGCAGCGTAGGACTAGCGGGAGGCCGGAATGAGCAGTTCTTC. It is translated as CASSVGLAGGRNEQFF.

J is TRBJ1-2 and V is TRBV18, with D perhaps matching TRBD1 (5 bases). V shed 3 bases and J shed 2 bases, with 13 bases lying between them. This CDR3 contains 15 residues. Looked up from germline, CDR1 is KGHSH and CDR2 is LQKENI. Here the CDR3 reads CASSPPPGTNYGYTF. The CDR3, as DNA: TGTGCCAGCTCACCTCCCCCGGGGACCAACTATGGCTACACCTTC.

CDR3 residues: CASSLERGSGNTGELFF. In DNA, the CDR3 is TGTGCCAGCAGCCTGGAGCGGGGGAGCGGTAACACCGGGGAGCTGTTTTTT. The chain recombines TRBV9 with TRBJ2-2; TRBD2 matches 8 bases. The CDR3 sequence is 17 residues long. V was clipped by 4 bases and J by 2 bases; unmatched bases: 10. Germline V lookup: CDR1 SGDLS, CDR2 YYNGEE.

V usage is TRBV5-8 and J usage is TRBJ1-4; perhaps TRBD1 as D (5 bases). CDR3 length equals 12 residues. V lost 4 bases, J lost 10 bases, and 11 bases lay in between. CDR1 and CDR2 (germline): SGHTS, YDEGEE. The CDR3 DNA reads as TGTGCCAGCAGCCCGGCGGGGGGAAAACTGTTTTTT. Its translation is CASSPAGGKLFF. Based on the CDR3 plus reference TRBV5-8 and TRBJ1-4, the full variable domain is EAGVTQSPTHLIKTRGQQATLRCSPISGHTSVYWYQQALGLGLQFLLWYDEGEERNRGNFPPRFSGRQFPNYSSELNVNALELEDSALYLCASSPAGGKLFFGSGTQLSVL.

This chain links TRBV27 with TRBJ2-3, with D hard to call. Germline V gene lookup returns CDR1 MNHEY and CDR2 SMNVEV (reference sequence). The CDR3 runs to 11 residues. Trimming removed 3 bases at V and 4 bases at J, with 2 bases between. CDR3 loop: CASSFPDTQYF. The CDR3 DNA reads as TGTGCCAGCAGTTTCCCAGATACGCAGTATTTT.

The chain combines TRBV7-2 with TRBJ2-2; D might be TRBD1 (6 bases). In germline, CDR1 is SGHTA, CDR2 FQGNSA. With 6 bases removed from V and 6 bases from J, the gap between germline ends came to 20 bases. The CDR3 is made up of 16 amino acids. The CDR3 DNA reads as TGTGCCAGCAGTTTAAAGGTGGGGGCCGTAGCCGGGGAGCTGTTTTTT. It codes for CASSLKVGAVAGELFF.

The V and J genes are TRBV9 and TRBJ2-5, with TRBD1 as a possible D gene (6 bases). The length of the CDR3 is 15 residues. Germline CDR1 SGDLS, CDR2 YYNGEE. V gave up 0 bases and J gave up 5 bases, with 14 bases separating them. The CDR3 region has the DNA TGTGCCAGCAGCGTAGCCCCGGACAGATGGGAGACCCAGTACTTC. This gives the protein CASSVAPDRWETQYF.

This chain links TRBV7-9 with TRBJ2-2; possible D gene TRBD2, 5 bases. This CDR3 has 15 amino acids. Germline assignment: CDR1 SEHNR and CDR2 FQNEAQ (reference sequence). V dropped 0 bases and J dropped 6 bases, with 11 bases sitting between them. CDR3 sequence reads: CASSLAGSWSGELFF. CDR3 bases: TGTGCCAGCAGCTTAGCGGGGAGCTGGTCCGGGGAGCTGTTTTTT.

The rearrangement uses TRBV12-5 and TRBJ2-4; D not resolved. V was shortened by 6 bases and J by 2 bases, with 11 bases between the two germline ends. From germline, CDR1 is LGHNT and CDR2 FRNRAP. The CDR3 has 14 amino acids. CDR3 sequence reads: CASGPEHPKNIQYF. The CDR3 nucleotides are TGTGCTAGTGGGCCGGAGCATCCCAAAAACATTCAGTACTTC.

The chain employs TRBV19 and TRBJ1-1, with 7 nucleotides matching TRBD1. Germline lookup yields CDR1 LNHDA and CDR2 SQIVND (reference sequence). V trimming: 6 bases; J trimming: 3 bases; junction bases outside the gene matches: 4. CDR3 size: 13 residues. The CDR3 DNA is TGTGCCAGTAGGGACAGGAGGGACACTGAAGCTTTCTTT. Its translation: CASRDRRDTEAFF.

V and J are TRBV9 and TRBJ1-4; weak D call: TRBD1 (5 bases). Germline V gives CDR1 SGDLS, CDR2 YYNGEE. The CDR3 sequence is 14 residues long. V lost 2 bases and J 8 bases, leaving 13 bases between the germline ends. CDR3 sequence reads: CASSVGGGGEKLFF. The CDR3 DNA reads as TGTGCCAGCAGCGTCGGGGGGGGAGGCGAAAAACTGTTTTTT.

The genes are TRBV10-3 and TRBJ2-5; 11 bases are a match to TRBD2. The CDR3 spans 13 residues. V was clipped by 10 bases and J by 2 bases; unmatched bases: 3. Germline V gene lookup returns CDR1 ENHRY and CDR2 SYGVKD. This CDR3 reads CATGTSGQETQYF. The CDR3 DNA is TGTGCCACAGGGACTAGCGGACAAGAGACCCAGTACTTC.

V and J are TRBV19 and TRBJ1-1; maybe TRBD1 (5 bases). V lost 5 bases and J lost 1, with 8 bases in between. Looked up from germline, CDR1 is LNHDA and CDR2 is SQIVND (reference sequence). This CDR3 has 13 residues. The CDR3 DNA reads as TGTGCCAGTAGTCCAGGGACGAACACTGAAGCTTTCTTT. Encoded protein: CASSPGTNTEAFF.

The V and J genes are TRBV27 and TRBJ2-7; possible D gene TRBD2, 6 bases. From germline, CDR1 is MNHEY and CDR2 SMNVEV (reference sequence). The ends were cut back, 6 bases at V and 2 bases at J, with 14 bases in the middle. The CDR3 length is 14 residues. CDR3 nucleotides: TGTGCCAGCAGCTCTCTAGCGACAACCTACGAGCAGTACTTC. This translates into CASSSLATTYEQYF.

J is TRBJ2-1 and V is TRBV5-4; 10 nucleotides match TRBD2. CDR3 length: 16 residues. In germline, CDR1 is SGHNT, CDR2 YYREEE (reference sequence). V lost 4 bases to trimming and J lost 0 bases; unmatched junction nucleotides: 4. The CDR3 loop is CASSTSSGSSYNEQFF. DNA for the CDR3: TGTGCCAGCAGCACCTCTAGCGGGAGCTCCTACAATGAGCAGTTCTTC.

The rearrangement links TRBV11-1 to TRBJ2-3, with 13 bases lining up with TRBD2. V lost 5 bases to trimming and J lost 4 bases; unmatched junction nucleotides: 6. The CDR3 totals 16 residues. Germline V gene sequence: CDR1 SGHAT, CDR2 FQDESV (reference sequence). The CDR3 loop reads CASSRTSGSGSDTQYF. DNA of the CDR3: TGTGCCAGCAGCAGGACTAGCGGGAGTGGGTCAGATACGCAGTATTTT.

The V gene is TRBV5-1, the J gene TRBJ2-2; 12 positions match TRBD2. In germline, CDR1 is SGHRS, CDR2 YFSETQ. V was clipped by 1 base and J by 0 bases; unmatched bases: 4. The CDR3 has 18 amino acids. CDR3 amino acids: CASSLLLAGGPNTGELFF. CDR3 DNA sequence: TGCGCCAGCAGCTTGTTACTAGCGGGAGGACCGAACACCGGGGAGCTGTTTTTT.

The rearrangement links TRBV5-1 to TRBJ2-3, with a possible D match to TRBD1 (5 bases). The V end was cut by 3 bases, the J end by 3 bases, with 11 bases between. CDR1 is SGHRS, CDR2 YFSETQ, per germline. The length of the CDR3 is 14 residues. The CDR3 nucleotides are TGCGCCAGCAGCTCTGGGGCAGGGACAGATACGCAGTATTTT. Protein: CASSSGAGTDTQYF.

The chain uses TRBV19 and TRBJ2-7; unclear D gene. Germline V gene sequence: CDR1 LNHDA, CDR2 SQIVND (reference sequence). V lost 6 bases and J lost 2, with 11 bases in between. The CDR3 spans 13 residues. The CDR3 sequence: CASSNQATYEQYF. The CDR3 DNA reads TGTGCCAGTAGCAATCAGGCGACCTACGAGCAGTACTTC.

The CDR3 DNA reads as TGTGCCAGCTCACCAGTGCCCGGGTCTAGCACAGATACGCAGTATTTT. Amino acids: CASSPVPGSSTDTQYF. The chain recombines TRBV18 with TRBJ2-3; D unresolved. Trimming removed 2 bases from V and 0 bases from J, with 12 bases in between. CDR1 KGHSH and CDR2 LQKENI come from the germline V gene. The CDR3 runs to 16 residues.

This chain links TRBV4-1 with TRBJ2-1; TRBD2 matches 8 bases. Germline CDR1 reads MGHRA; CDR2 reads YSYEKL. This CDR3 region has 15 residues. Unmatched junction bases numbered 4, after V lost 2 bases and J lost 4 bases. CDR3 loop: CASSQMGLVYNEQFF. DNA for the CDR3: TGCGCCAGCAGCCAAATGGGACTAGTGTACAATGAGCAGTTCTTC.